The 8 T cell receptor beta chains in this list originate from one sample, sequenced in a study of T cells in Graves' hyperthyroidism and ophthalmopathy. TCR beta CDR3 regions were amplified from RNA. HTBI primers drove first-round RT-PCR of the TCR CDR3. TCRdb reanalysed the multiplex PCR reads using MiXCR and keeps one entry per CDR3 protein. The sample holds approximately 400,000 distinct CDR3 sequences, about 15% seen once. Sequencing input: blood. These receptors all stem from a woman aged 25-40 years with Graves' ophthalmopathy.

This clonotype has a handful of counts. The chain has TRBV12-3 or TRBV12-4 and TRBJ2-2, with D uncertain. With 5 bases removed from V and 7 bases from J, the gap between germline ends came to 8 bases. The CDR3 has 12 residues. The CDR3 loop reads CASSISVGELFF. DNA of the CDR3: TGTGCCAGCAGTATATCGGTCGGGGAGCTGTTTTTT.

In its sample, this clonotype was seen many times. The chain couples TRBV27 to TRBJ1-5; weak D call: TRBD1 (6 bases). V dropped 5 bases and J dropped 3 bases, with 17 bases sitting between them. This CDR3 has 16 amino acids. Germline-derived CDR1 and CDR2 are MNHEY and SMNVEV (reference sequence). CDR3 DNA: TGTGCCAGCAGTAAAAGGGGGGGGCAGGACAATCAGCCCCAGCATTTT. It encodes CASSKRGGQDNQPQHF.

The table lists this clonotype with many counts. This chain connects TRBV30 to TRBJ1-4; tentatively, D is TRBD1 (6 bases). V shed 2 bases and J shed 7 bases, with 20 bases lying between them. CDR1 and CDR2 from the germline V gene are GTSNPN and SVGIG (reference sequence). The CDR3 consists of 16 residues. The CDR3 is CAWSPQGLILVEKLFF. CDR3 DNA sequence: TGTGCCTGGAGTCCACAGGGTTTAATTCTTGTTGAAAAACTGTTTTTT.

This clonotype was seen at least ten times. The rearrangement links TRBV30 to TRBJ1-2; D remains ambiguous. Germline V gene data show CDR1 as GTSNPN and CDR2 as SVGIG (reference sequence). V was pared by 0 bases and J by 9 bases, with 23 bases between. This CDR3 has 16 residues. CDR3 in amino acids: CAWSVRFWQRSSSYTF. The CDR3 coding sequence is TGTGCCTGGAGTGTACGGTTTTGGCAACGGTCGAGTAGCTACACCTTC.

V gene TRBV15 combines with J gene TRBJ2-7; D is ambiguous. The CDR3 runs 15 residues. The V end was cut by 4 bases, the J end by 0 bases, with 13 bases between. CDR1 and CDR2 (germline): LNHNV, YYDKDF (reference sequence). The DNA for the CDR3 is TGTGCCACCAGCATCTTCCTAGGGAACTCCTACGAGCAGTACTTC. It is translated as CATSIFLGNSYEQYF.

This chain links TRBV2 with TRBJ2-1; 9 bases fit TRBD1. The V gene's germline CDR1 is SNHLY and CDR2 FYNNEI. The CDR3 covers 12 residues. V lost 6 bases and J lost 14; bases outside the gene matches: 8. The CDR3 reads CASSGDRDEEFF. The CDR3 nucleotides read TGTGCCAGCAGCGGGGACAGGGACGAGGAGTTCTTC. Variable domain in full (rest from reference TRBV2 and TRBJ2-1): EPEVTQTPSHQVTQMGQEVILRCVPISNHLYFYWYRQILGQKVEFLVSFYNNEISEKSEIFDDQFSVERPDGSNFTLKIRSTKLEDSAMYFCASSGDRDEEFFGPGTRLTVL.

Many counts were recorded for this clonotype. The V call is TRBV10-2, the J call TRBJ2-5, with D tentatively TRBD1 (5 bases). The CDR3 runs 15 residues. Germline CDR1 and CDR2: WSHSY and SAAADI. Trimming left V 3 bases short and J 4 bases short, with 15 bases between. CDR3 in DNA: TGCGCCAGCAGTGATTTGACAGCTGGATCAGAGACCCAGTACTTC. Protein product: CASSDLTAGSETQYF.

The chain combines TRBV19 with TRBJ1-6; the match to TRBD1 covers 10 bases. CDR3 length: 16 residues. J gave up 8 bases and V 3 bases, and 7 bases lay outside the gene matches. Per the germline V gene, CDR1 is LNHDA and CDR2 is SQIVND (reference sequence). The CDR3 here is CASSMRMGQGYSPLHF. CDR3 nucleotides: TGTGCCAGTAGTATGCGTATGGGACAGGGGTATTCACCCCTCCACTTT. The full variable domain, completed using reference TRBV19 and TRBJ1-6, is DGGITQSPKYLFRKEGQNVTLSCEQNLNHDAMYWYRQDPGQGLRLIYYSQIVNDFQKGDIAEGYSVSREKKESFPLTVTSAQKNPTAFYLCASSMRMGQGYSPLHFGNGTRLTVT.